This T cell receptor beta chain came from a study of CD8 T cells in ankylosing spondylitis. General study points: With a CD8+ phenotype, disease-linked clones were relatively rare in peripheral blood. In reactive arthritis synovial fluid and blood, some motif variants had been reported before. It was reported that disease-linked clones were significantly enriched in matched ankylosing spondylitis synovial fluid. What seemed typical of ankylosing spondylitis blood was a TCR beta motif built from several highly homologous variants.

V was shortened by 4 bases and J by 1 base, with 11 bases between the two germline ends. The germline V gene has CDR1 SGHRS and CDR2 YFSETQ. This CDR3 contains 14 residues. This clonotype was counted at least ten times. Its specificity is unknown. For TCR beta, libraries came from quantitative 5'-RACE with molecular barcodes. TCRdb redid the calling of the 5' RACE reads with MiXCR, one entry per CDR3 protein. The sample lists 500,000 or so distinct CDR3 sequences; 5.3% were seen once. The gene calls are TRBV5-1 and TRBJ1-1; unclear D gene. The material sequenced was blood, either unsorted or a sorted T cell fraction (not recorded which). This sequence was found in a male donor with ankylosing spondylitis. The CDR3 DNA is TGCGCCAGCAGCCCCCTAGCGGGGAACACTGAAGCTTTCTTT. Residues: CASSPLAGNTEAFF.